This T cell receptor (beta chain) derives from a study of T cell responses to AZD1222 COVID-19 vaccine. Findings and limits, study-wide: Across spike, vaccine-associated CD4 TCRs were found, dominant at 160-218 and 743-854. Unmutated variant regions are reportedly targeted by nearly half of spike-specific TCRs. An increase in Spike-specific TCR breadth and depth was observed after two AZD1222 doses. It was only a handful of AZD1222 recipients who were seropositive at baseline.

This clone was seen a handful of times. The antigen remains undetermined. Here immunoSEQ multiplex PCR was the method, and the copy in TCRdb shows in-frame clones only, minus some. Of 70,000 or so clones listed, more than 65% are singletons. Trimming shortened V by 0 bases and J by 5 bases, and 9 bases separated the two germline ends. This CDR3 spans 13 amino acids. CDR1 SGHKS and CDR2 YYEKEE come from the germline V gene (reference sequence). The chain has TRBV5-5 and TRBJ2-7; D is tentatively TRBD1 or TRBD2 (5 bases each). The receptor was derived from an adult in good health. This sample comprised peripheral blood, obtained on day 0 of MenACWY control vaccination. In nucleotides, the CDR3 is TGTGCCAGCAGCTTGGCCTGGGGACACGAGCAGTACTTC. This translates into CASSLAWGHEQYF.